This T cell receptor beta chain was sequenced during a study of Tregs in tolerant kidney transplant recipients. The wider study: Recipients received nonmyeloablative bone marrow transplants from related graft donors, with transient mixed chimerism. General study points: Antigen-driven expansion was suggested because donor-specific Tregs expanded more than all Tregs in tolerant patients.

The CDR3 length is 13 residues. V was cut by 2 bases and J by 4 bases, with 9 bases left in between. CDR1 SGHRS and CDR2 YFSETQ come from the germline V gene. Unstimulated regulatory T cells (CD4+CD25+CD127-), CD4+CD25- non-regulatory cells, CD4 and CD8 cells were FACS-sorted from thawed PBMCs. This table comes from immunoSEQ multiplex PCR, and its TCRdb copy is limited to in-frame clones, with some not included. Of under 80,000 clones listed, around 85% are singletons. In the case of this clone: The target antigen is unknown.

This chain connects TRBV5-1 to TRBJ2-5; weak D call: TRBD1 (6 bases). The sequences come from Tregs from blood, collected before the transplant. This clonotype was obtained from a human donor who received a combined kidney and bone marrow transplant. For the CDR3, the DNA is TGCGCCAGCAGCTTAACAGGGATAGAGACCCAGTACTTC. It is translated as CASSLTGIETQYF.